The rows below give T cell receptor beta chains drawn from one sample of a study of blood T cell repertoires in COVID-19. Only in-frame clones appear in the TCRdb table, and some are missing; sequencing was by immunoSEQ multiplex PCR. The table has about 130,000 clones, approximately 85% seen once. The source material was peripheral blood. Receptor source: an elderly man with active or convalescent COVID-19. Each CDR3 is given with its conserved first and last residue. D genes are given only for firm matches. The size entry is marked missing in some rows and otherwise reads once, few, many or a size class.

v_call	d_call	clone_size	j_call	cdr3_aa	cdr3_nt
TRBV19	TRBD2	NA	TRBJ2-5	CASTQTSGRASETQYF	TGTGCCAGTACCCAGACTAGCGGGAGGGCCAGTGAGACCCAGTACTTC
TRBV7-2	NA	NA	TRBJ2-1	CASSLGLQLSHNEQFF	TGTGCCAGCAGCTTAGGGCTACAGTTATCACACAATGAGCAGTTCTTC
TRBV9	NA	NA	TRBJ2-1	CASSDDLGSYNEQFF	TGTGCCAGCAGCGACGACTTGGGCTCCTACAATGAGCAGTTCTTC
TRBV5-1	TRBD2	NA	TRBJ2-1	CASSLGLAGGPRYNEQFF	TGCGCCAGCAGCTTGGGACTAGCGGGGGGGCCTAGGTACAATGAGCAGTTCTTC
TRBV18	TRBD1	NA	TRBJ2-7	CASSSTGSYEQYF	TGTGCCAGCTCATCGACAGGGTCCTACGAGCAGTACTTC
TRBV6-5	TRBD1	NA	TRBJ1-6	CASTGTVDSPLHF	TGTGCCAGCACCGGGACAGTAGATTCACCCCTCCACTTT
TRBV7-6	NA	NA	TRBJ1-4	CASSLDWGDVTNEKLFF	TGTGCCAGCAGCCTGGATTGGGGAGATGTGACTAATGAAAAACTGTTTTTT
TRBV30	NA	once	TRBJ2-5	CAWKTTLQETQYF	TGTGCCTGGAAGACAACCCTACAAGAGACCCAGTACTTC
TRBV10-3	TRBD1	few	TRBJ1-6	CAISENRGSSWQRVYSPLHF	TGTGCCATCAGTGAGAACAGGGGAAGTTCATGGCAGAGGGTTTATTCACCCCTCCACTTT
TRBV30	NA	NA	TRBJ2-7	CAGGRGQDYEQYF	TGTGCCGGGGGGAGAGGACAGGACTACGAGCAGTACTTC
TRBV12-3/TRBV12-4	NA	NA	TRBJ2-2	CASSQQGSGELFF	TGTGCCAGCAGTCAACAGGGATCCGGGGAGCTGTTTTTT
TRBV3-1/TRBV3-2	TRBD1	NA	TRBJ1-1	CASSPSGTGLKGEAFF	TGTGCCAGCAGCCCGTCAGGGACAGGGCTGAAGGGTGAAGCTTTCTTT
TRBV7-2	NA	NA	TRBJ2-1	CASSQWLGIDEQFF	TGTGCCAGCAGCCAATGGCTAGGAATTGATGAGCAGTTCTTC
TRBV7-9	TRBD1	NA	TRBJ2-3	CASSLVRRGLLYSTDTQYF	TGTGCCAGCAGCTTAGTCCGCAGGGGGCTCCTCTACAGCACAGATACGCAGTATTTT
TRBV15	NA	once	TRBJ2-7	CATRLDRPYEQYF	TGTGCCACCCGACTCGACAGACCCTACGAGCAGTACTTC
TRBV5-1	NA	NA	TRBJ2-2	CASNRDTNTGELFF	TGCGCCAGCAACCGGGACACCAACACCGGGGAGCTGTTTTTT
TRBV9	NA	NA	TRBJ2-2	CASSVDTGSNTGELFF	TGTGCCAGCAGCGTAGATACAGGGTCGAACACCGGGGAGCTGTTTTTT
TRBV6-7	NA	NA	TRBJ1-3	CASSYSRWQSSGNTIYF	TGTGCCAGCAGTTACTCGAGGTGGCAGAGCTCTGGAAACACCATATATTTT
TRBV27	TRBD1	NA	TRBJ1-1	CASSSQGEAFF	TGTGCCAGCAGTTCACAGGGGGAAGCTTTCTTT
TRBV4-1	NA	NA	TRBJ2-1	CASSQEGAQYNEQFF	TGCGCCAGCAGCCAAGAGGGCGCTCAATACAATGAGCAGTTCTTC
TRBV11-2	TRBD2	NA	TRBJ2-3	CASSLDVSGRAQYF	TGTGCCAGCAGCTTAGATGTCAGCGGGAGAGCGCAGTATTTT
TRBV5-5	TRBD1	NA	TRBJ1-5	CASGLTGGTQPQHF	TGTGCCAGCGGCTTGACAGGGGGCACACAGCCCCAGCATTTT
TRBV12-2	NA	NA	TRBJ1-1	CASRLGGASNTEAFF	TGTGCAAGTCGCTTGGGTGGGGCTTCGAACACTGAAGCTTTCTTT